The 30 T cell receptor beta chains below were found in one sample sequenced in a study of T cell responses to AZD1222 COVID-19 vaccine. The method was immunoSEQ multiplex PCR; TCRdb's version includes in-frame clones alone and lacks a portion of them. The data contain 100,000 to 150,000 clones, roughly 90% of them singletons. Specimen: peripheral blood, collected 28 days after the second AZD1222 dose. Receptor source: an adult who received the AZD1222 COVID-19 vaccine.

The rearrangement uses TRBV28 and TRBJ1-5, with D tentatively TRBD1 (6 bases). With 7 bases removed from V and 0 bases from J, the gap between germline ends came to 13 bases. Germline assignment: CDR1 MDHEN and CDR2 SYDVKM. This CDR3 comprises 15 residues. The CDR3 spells CASKGGSHSNQPQHF. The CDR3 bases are TGTGCCAGCAAAGGGGGTTCCCATAGCAATCAGCCCCAGCATTTT.

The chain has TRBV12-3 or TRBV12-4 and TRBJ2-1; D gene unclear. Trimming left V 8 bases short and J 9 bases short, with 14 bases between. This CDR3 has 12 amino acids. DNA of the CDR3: TGTGCCAGCCGCCTGGCTTTCCTTGAGCAGTTCTTC. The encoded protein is CASRLAFLEQFF.

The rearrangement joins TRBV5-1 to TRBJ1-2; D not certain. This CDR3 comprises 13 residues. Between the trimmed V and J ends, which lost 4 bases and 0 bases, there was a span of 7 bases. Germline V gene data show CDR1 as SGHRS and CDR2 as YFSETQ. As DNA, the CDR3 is TGCGCCAGCAGCCGGGAAGCTAACTATGGCTACACCTTC. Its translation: CASSREANYGYTF.

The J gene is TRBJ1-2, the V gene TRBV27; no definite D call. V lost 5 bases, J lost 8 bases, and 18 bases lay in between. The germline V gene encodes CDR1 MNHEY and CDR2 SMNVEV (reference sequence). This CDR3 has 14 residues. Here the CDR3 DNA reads TGTGCCAGCAGTCAAAGACTAACAGCGGAAGGCTACACCTTC. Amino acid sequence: CASSQRLTAEGYTF.

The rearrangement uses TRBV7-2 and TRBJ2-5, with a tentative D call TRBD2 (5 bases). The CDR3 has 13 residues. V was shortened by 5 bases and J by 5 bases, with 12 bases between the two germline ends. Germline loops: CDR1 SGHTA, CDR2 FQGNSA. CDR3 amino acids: CASSAPSYETQYF. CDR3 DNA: TGTGCCAGCAGCGCTCCTAGCTACGAGACCCAGTACTTC.

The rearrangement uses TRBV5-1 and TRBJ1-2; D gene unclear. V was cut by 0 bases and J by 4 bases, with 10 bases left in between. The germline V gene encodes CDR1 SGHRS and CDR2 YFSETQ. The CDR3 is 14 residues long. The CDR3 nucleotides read TGCGCCAGCAGCTTGGCCCTGGGGTCCTATGGCTACACCTTC. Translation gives CASSLALGSYGYTF.

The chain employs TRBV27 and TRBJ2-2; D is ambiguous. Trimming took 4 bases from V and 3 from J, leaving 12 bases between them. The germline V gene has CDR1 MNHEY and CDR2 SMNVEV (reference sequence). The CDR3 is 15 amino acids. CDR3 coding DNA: TGTGCCAGCAGTTCTCAGCGCCCCGACACCGGGGAGCTGTTTTTT. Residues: CASSSQRPDTGELFF.

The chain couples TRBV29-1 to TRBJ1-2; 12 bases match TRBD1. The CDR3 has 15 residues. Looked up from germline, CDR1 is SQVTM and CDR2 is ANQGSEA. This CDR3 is CGVNRGTGGSYGYTF. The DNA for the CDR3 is TGCGGAGTAAATCGAGGGACAGGGGGCAGTTATGGCTACACCTTC.

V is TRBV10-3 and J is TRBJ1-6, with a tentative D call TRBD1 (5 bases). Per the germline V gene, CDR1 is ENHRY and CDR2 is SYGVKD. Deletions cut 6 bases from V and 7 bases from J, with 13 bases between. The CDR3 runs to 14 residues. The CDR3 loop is CAIRSGTANSPLHF. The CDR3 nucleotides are TGTGCCATCAGATCCGGGACCGCAAATTCACCCCTCCACTTT.

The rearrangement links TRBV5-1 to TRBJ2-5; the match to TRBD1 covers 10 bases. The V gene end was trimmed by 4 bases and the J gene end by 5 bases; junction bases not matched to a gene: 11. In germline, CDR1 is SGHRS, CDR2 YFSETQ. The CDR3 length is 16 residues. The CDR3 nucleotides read TGCGCCAGCAGCGTTATTCCGGGACAGGGGAAGGAGACCCAGTACTTC. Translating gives CASSVIPGQGKETQYF.

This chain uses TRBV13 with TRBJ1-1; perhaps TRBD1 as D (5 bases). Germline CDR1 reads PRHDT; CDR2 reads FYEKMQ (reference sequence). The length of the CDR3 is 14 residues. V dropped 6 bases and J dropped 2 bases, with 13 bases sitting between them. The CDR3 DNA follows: TGTGCCAGCAGATGGAGGGGATTAAACACTGAAGCTTTCTTT. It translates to CASRWRGLNTEAFF.

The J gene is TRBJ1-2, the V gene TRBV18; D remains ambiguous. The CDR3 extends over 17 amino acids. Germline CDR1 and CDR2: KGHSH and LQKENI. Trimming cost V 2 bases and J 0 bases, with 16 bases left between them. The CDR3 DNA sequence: TGTGCCAGCTCACCAAGGCAGGCGGACCTAGCTAACTATGGCTACACCTTC. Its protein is CASSPRQADLANYGYTF. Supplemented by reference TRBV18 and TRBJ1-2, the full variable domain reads NAGVMQNPRHLVRRRGQEARLRCSPMKGHSHVYWYRQLPEEGLKFMVYLQKENIIDESGMPKERFSAEFPKEGPSILRIQQVVRGDSAAYFCASSPRQADLANYGYTFGSGTRLTVV.

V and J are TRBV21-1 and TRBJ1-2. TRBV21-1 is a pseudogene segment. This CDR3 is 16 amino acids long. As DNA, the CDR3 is TGTGCCAGCAGCAAAAATCGGGGAGTGCACAGAATGGGCTACACCTTC. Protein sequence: CASSKNRGVHRMGYTF.

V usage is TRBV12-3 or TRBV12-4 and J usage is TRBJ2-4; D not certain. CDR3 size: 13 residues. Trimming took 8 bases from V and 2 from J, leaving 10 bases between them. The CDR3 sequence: CASSALTKNIQYF. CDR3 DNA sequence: TGTGCCAGCTCGGCCCTGACCAAAAACATTCAGTACTTC.

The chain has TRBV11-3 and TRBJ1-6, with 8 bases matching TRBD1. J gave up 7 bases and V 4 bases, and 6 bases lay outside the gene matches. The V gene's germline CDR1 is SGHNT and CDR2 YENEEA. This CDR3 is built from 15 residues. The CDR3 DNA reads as TGTGCCAGCAGCTCATGGGACAGGCGAAATTCACCCCTCCACTTT. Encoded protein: CASSSWDRRNSPLHF. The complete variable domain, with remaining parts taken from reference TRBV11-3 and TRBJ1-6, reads EAGVVQSPRYKIIEKKQPVAFWCNPISGHNTLYWYLQNLGQGPELLIRYENEEAVDDSQLPKDRFSAERLKGVDSTLKIQPAELGDSAVYLCASSSWDRRNSPLHFGNGTRLTVT.

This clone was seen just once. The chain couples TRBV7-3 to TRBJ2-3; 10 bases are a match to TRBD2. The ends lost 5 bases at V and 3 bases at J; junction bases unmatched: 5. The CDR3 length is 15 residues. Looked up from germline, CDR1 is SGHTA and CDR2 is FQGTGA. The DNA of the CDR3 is TGTGCCAGCAGCCCCGGACTAGCGGTTACAGATACGCAGTATTTT. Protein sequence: CASSPGLAVTDTQYF.

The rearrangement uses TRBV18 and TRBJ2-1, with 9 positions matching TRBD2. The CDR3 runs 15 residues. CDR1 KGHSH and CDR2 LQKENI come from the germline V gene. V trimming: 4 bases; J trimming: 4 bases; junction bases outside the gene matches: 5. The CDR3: CASSLLTSGYNEQFF. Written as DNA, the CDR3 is TGTGCCAGCTCACTTCTGACTAGCGGATACAATGAGCAGTTCTTC. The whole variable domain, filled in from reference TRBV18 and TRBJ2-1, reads NAGVMQNPRHLVRRRGQEARLRCSPMKGHSHVYWYRQLPEEGLKFMVYLQKENIIDESGMPKERFSAEFPKEGPSILRIQQVVRGDSAAYFCASSLLTSGYNEQFFGPGTRLTVL.

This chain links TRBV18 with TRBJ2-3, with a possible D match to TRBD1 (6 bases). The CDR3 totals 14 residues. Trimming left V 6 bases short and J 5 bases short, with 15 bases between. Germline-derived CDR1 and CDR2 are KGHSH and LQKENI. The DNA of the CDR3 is TGTGCCAGCTCCCCCCAACAGGGAGAAGATACGCAGTATTTT. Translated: CASSPQQGEDTQYF. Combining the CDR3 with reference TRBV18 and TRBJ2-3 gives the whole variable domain NAGVMQNPRHLVRRRGQEARLRCSPMKGHSHVYWYRQLPEEGLKFMVYLQKENIIDESGMPKERFSAEFPKEGPSILRIQQVVRGDSAAYFCASSPQQGEDTQYFGPGTRLTVL.

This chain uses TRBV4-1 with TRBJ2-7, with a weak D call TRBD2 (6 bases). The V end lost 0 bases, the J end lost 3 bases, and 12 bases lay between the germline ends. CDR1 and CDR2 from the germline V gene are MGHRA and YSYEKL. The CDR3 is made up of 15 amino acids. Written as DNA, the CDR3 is TGCGCCAGCAGCCAAGAATGGGGGGTCGACTACGAGCAGTACTTC. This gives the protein CASSQEWGVDYEQYF.

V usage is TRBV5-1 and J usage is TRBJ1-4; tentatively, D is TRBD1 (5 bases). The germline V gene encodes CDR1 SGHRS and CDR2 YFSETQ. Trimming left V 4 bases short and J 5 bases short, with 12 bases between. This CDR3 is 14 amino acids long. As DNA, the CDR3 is TGCGCCAGCAGCGGGGGGGACTGGAATGAAAAACTGTTTTTT. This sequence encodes CASSGGDWNEKLFF.

The DNA for the CDR3 is TGCGCCAGCAGCTCAGACCCACCGGGACAGGGGGGCCCTCTAGCCAAAAACATTCAGTACTTC. Amino acids: CASSSDPPGQGGPLAKNIQYF. This chain connects TRBV5-1 to TRBJ2-4, with TRBD1 matching over 11 bases. CDR1 is SGHRS and CDR2 is YFSETQ in the germline V gene. The ends lost 3 bases at V and 0 bases at J; junction bases unmatched: 17. This CDR3 is 21 amino acids long.

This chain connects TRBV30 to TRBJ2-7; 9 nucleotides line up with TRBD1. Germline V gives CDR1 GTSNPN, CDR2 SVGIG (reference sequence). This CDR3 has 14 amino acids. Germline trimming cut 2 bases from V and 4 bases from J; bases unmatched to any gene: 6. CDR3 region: CAWSPTGTGYEQYF. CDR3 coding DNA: TGTGCCTGGAGTCCCACCGGGACAGGGTACGAGCAGTACTTC.

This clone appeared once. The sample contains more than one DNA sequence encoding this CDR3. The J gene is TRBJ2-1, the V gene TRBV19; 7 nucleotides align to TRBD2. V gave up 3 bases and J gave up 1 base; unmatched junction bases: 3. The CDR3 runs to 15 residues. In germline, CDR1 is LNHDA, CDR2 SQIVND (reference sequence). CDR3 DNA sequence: TGTGCCAGTAGTATTGGCGGGAGATCCTACAATGAGCAGTTCTTC. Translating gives CASSIGGRSYNEQFF.

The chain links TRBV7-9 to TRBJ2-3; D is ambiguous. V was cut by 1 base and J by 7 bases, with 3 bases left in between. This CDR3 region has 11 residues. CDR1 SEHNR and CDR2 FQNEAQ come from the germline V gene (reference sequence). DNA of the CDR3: TGTGCCAGCAGCTTAGTTAATACGCAGTATTTT. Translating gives CASSLVNTQYF.

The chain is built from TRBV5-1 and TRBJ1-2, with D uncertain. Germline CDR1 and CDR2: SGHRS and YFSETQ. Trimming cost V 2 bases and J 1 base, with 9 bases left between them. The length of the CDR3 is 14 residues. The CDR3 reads CASSFAGFNYGYTF. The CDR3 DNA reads TGCGCCAGCAGCTTTGCAGGCTTTAACTATGGCTACACCTTC.

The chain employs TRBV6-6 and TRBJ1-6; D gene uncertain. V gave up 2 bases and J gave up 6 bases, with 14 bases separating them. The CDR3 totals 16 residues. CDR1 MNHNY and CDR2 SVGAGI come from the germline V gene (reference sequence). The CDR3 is CASSYGDTSTNSPLHF. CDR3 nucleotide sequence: TGTGCCAGCAGTTACGGTGATACGTCTACTAATTCACCCCTCCACTTT.

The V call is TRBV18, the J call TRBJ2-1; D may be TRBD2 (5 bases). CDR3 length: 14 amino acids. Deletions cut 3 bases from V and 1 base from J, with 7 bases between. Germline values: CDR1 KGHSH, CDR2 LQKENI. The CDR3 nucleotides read TGTGCCAGCTCACCGAGGAGGTCCTACAATGAGCAGTTCTTC. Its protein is CASSPRRSYNEQFF.

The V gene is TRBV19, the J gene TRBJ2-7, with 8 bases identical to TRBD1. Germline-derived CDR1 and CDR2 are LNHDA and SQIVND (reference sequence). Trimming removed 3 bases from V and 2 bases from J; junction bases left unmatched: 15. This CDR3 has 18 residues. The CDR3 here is CASSMSWTGTHLTYEQYF. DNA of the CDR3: TGTGCCAGTAGTATGTCATGGACAGGGACCCACTTAACCTACGAGCAGTACTTC. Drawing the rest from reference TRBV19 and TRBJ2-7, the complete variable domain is DGGITQSPKYLFRKEGQNVTLSCEQNLNHDAMYWYRQDPGQGLRLIYYSQIVNDFQKGDIAEGYSVSREKKESFPLTVTSAQKNPTAFYLCASSMSWTGTHLTYEQYFGPGTRLTVT.

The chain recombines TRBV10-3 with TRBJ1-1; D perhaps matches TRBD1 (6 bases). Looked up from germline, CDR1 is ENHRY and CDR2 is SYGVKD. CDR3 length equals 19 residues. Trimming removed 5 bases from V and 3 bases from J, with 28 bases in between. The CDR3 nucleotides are TGTGCCATCAGTACCCCCTTGAGGGGGGGCCCTCCCCCCCACACTGAAGCTTTCTTT. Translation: CAISTPLRGGPPPHTEAFF.

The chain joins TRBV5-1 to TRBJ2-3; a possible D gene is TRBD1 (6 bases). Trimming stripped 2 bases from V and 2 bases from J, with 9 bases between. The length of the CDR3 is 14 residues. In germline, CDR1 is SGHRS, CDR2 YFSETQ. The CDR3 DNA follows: TGCGCCAGCAGCTTAGGGGGATACACAGATACGCAGTATTTT. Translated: CASSLGGYTDTQYF.